This TCR beta chain was retrieved from a study of response to subunit inactivated influenza vaccine. In its sample, this clonotype was seen a few times. Its antigen is undetermined. With 4 bases removed from V and 0 bases from J, the gap between germline ends came to 9 bases. Germline loops: CDR1 LNHDA, CDR2 SQIVND (reference sequence). The CDR3 length is 15 residues. One entry per CDR3 protein, called by TCRdb with MiXCR from the RT-PCR reads. This sample has about 500,000 distinct CDR3 sequences, with approximately 15% found just once. Whole-study findings and limits: It was suggested by the authors that few new T cells are recruited by each seasonal influenza vaccination.

The sequencing used CD4+ T cells sorted from PBMCs, collected roughly 24 months after vaccination. The sequence came from a man in his fifties or sixties who received an inactivated influenza vaccine. The chain carries TRBV19 and TRBJ2-2; D is perhaps TRBD1 (6 bases). The chain's CDR3 is CASSKGQTNTGELFF. The CDR3 nucleotides read TGTGCCAGTAGTAAGGGACAAACGAACACCGGGGAGCTGTTTTTT.